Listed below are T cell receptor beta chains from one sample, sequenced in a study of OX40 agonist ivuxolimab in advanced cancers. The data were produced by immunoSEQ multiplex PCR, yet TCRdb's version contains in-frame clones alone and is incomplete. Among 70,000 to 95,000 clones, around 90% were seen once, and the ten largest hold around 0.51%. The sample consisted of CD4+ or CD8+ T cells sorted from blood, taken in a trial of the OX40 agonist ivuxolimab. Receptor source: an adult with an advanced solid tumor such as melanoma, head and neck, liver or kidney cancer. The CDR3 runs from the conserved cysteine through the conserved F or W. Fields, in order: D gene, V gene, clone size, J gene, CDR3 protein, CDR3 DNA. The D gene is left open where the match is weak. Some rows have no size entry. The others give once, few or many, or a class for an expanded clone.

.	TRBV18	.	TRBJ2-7	CASSDGGPRGEQYF	TGTGCCAGTTCTGACGGAGGTCCAAGGGGAGAGCAGTACTTC
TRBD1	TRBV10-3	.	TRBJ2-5	CATTTGGQETQYF	TGTGCCACCACGACAGGGGGCCAAGAGACCCAGTACTTC
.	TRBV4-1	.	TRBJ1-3	CASSQGRDTTGNTIYF	TGCGCCAGCAGCCAAGGACGGGATACTACTGGAAACACCATATATTTT
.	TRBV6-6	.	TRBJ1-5	CASSSPIADQPQHF	TGTGCCAGCAGCTCCCCAATAGCCGATCAGCCCCAGCATTTT
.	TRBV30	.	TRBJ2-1	CACQGRDPYNEQFF	TGTGCCTGCCAGGGACGCGATCCCTACAATGAGCAGTTCTTC
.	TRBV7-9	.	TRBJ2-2	CASSQQNTGELFF	TGTGCCAGCAGCCAACAGAACACCGGGGAGCTGTTTTTT
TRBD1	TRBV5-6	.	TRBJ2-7	CASSLAPGTAYEQYF	TGTGCCAGCAGCTTGGCCCCCGGGACAGCCTACGAGCAGTACTTC
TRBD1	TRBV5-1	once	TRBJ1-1	CASSLTGEVTEAFF	TGCGCCAGCAGCTTGACAGGGGAGGTCACTGAAGCTTTCTTT
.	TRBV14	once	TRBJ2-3	CASSQRTPGTDTQYF	TGTGCCAGCAGCCAAAGGACACCTGGCACAGATACGCAGTATTTT
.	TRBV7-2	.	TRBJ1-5	CASSLDFSNQPQHF	TGTGCCAGCAGCTTAGACTTTAGCAATCAGCCCCAGCATTTT
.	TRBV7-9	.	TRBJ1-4	CASSQGSNEKLFF	TGTGCCAGCAGCCAGGGCAGTAATGAAAAACTGTTTTTT
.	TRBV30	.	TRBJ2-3	CAWGSLDTQYF	TGTGCCTGGGGATCTTTGGATACGCAGTATTTT
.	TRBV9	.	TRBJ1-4	CASSRQHNEKLFF	TGTGCCAGCAGCCGACAGCATAATGAAAAACTGTTTTTT
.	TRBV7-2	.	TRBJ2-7	CASSLAGGNSYEQYF	TGTGCCAGCAGCTTAGCTGGAGGTAACTCCTACGAGCAGTACTTC